Reported below is one T cell receptor (beta chain). The antigen remains undetermined. The V gene's germline CDR1 is SNHLY and CDR2 FYNNEI. V trimming: 8 bases; J trimming: 6 bases; junction bases outside the gene matches: 7. The CDR3 extends over 13 amino acids. This entry belongs to a study of resident and recirculating memory T cells in vitiligo. Overall study findings and caveats: Clonality differed among vitiligo lesions, with no unique dominant clone.

TCRdb's copy holds only in-frame clones and misses some; the assay was immunoSEQ multiplex PCR. This repertoire shows 75,000 to 85,000 clones, under 95% found once; its top ten account for 5%. What was sequenced was blood. V is TRBV2 and J is TRBJ2-1; the match to TRBD2 covers 7 bases. This TCR derives from a male donor with vitiligo. The CDR3 nucleotides read TGTGCCAGCGGGGAGCGGGGCACCAATGAGCAGTTCTTC. As protein: CASGERGTNEQFF.